This T cell receptor beta chain was sequenced for a study of blood T cell repertoires in COVID-19. The overall study: Samples came from the United States, Italy and Spain, spanning acute and convalescent COVID-19.

Per the study methods: Reference gene primer amplification gave nucleated cell count estimates. Data came from immunoSEQ multiplex PCR; TCRdb stores just in-frame clones and leaves some out. V, J and clone size derive from that table, while D and trimming were established from the DNA sequence. The table shows about 60,000 clones, with approximately 84% occurring only once. Sequences were obtained from peripheral blood. The receptor comes from a human donor in a cohort sampled during active COVID-19.

The CDR3 DNA follows: TGTGCCACCAGTGAGGGGACTAGCGGGGAACATGAGCAGTTCTTC. This sequence encodes CATSEGTSGEHEQFF. The chain employs TRBV24-1 and TRBJ2-1; 13 bases align to TRBD2. Germline V gene data show CDR1 as KGHDR and CDR2 as SFDVKD. V trimming: 4 bases; J trimming: 8 bases; junction bases outside the gene matches: 4. The CDR3 length is 15 residues.